The 18 T cell receptor beta chains presented below share a single source sample, sequenced in a study of control samples from healthy donors and cancer patients. TCRdb's copy holds only in-frame clones and misses some; the assay was immunoSEQ multiplex PCR. The profile shows some 140,000 clones, around 90% of them singletons. Specimen: blood. These receptors all come from a man under 40 in good health.

The chain recombines TRBV7-2 with TRBJ2-3; no clear D. Germline V gene lookup returns CDR1 SGHTA and CDR2 FQGNSA. The CDR3 is 14 amino acids. The ends were cut back, 3 bases at V and 5 bases at J, with 12 bases in the middle. This CDR3 is CASSLFPQIDTQYF. The CDR3 region has the DNA TGTGCCAGCAGCTTGTTCCCTCAGATAGATACGCAGTATTTT.

For this clone: The junction does not match germline at one end; this may be a read error. This CDR3 is also generated by other DNA sequences in the sample. The V gene is TRBV6-5, the J gene TRBJ2-7; no firm D call. Germline V lookup: CDR1 MNHEY, CDR2 SVGAGI. The CDR3 extends over 14 amino acids. CDR3 in amino acids: CASSYSITAYEQYF. In DNA form, the CDR3 reads TGTGCCAGTAGTTACTCGATCACGGCCTACGAGCAGTACTTC.

The chain combines TRBV5-4 with TRBJ2-3; tentative D call: TRBD1 (6 bases). V shed 2 bases and J shed 4 bases, with 14 bases lying between them. CDR3 length: 15 amino acids. Germline V gene data show CDR1 as SGHNT and CDR2 as YYREEE (reference sequence). The CDR3 region is CASSLGTSFADTQYF. The CDR3 DNA reads as TGTGCCAGCAGCTTAGGGACATCGTTCGCAGATACGCAGTATTTT. Looking up the rest from reference TRBV5-4 and TRBJ2-3 gives the full variable domain: ETGVTQSPTHLIKTRGQQVTLRCSSQSGHNTVSWYQQALGQGPQFIFQYYREEENGRGNFPPRFSGLQFPNYSSELNVNALELDDSALYLCASSLGTSFADTQYFGPGTRLTVL.

V usage is TRBV6-2 or TRBV6-3 and J usage is TRBJ2-7; no firm D call. The CDR3 runs 13 residues. The germline CDR1 and CDR2 sequences are MNHEY and SVGEGT. V lost 4 bases and J lost 3, with 10 bases in between. The CDR3 DNA sequence: TGTGCCAGCAGTTCCTACATAGACTACGAGCAGTACTTC. Its translation is CASSSYIDYEQYF.

This rearrangement joins TRBV7-8 to TRBJ1-1; 8 nucleotides match TRBD1. This CDR3 is 13 amino acids long. CDR1 and CDR2 (germline): SGHVS, FQNEAQ. Trimming removed 7 bases from V and 2 bases from J; junction bases left unmatched: 3. The CDR3 is CASKTGVNTEAFF. The CDR3 DNA follows: TGTGCCAGCAAGACAGGGGTTAACACTGAAGCTTTCTTT.

The chain has TRBV6-5 and TRBJ2-1, with 10 bases identical to TRBD2. Per germline, CDR1 MNHEY and CDR2 SVGAGI. There are 15 residues in the CDR3. The V segment lost 6 bases and the J segment 9 bases; nucleotides outside the gene matches: 11. The CDR3 coding sequence is TGTGCCAGCAGGAATCCTCTAGCGGGAGACGCTGAGCAGTTCTTC. This translates into CASRNPLAGDAEQFF.

The chain employs TRBV6-5 and TRBJ2-3, with D possibly called TRBD1 or TRBD2 (6 bases each). The germline V gene encodes CDR1 MNHEY and CDR2 SVGAGI. Trimming removed 7 bases from V and 2 bases from J, with 16 bases in between. The length of the CDR3 is 15 residues. For the CDR3, the DNA is TGTGCCAGCAAGGCTGTTCCGGGGGCCACAGATACGCAGTATTTT. It encodes CASKAVPGATDTQYF.

V gene TRBV7-2 combines with J gene TRBJ2-5; no clear D gene. CDR1 is SGHTA, CDR2 FQGNSA, per germline. Trimming cost V 1 base and J 3 bases, with 12 bases left between them. The CDR3 covers 15 residues. CDR3 sequence: CASSLGSPNKETQYF. In DNA form, the CDR3 reads TGTGCCAGCAGCTTAGGGTCGCCTAACAAAGAGACCCAGTACTTC.

CDR3 protein: CASSRNQVGEKLFF. In DNA form, the CDR3 reads TGTGCCAGCAGCCGGAACCAGGTGGGAGAAAAACTGTTTTTT. V usage is TRBV11-1 and J usage is TRBJ1-4, with no clear D. This CDR3 is built from 14 residues. V lost 5 bases and J lost 8, with 15 bases in between. Germline V lookup: CDR1 SGHAT, CDR2 FQDESV (reference sequence).

The chain joins TRBV6-5 to TRBJ1-1; D is undetermined. The germline V and J ends were trimmed by 4 bases and 8 bases, with 17 bases remaining between them. CDR3 length: 14 amino acids. Per the germline V gene, CDR1 is MNHEY and CDR2 is SVGAGI. DNA of the CDR3: TGTGCCAGCAGTTTGGTGACATCGTTTGGGGAAGCTTTCTTT. Residues: CASSLVTSFGEAFF.

The genes are TRBV29-1 and TRBJ2-1; no clear D. The V gene lost 6 bases and the J gene lost 4 bases, with 10 bases spanning the gap. Germline CDR1 SQVTM, CDR2 ANQGSEA. The CDR3 covers 12 residues. Here the CDR3 reads CSVGNGYNEQFF. CDR3 coding DNA: TGCAGCGTCGGTAACGGATACAATGAGCAGTTCTTC.

The chain carries TRBV19 and TRBJ2-1; D is unclear. CDR1 and CDR2 from the germline V gene are LNHDA and SQIVND (reference sequence). V gave up 1 base and J gave up 0 bases, with 4 bases separating them. This CDR3 has 14 amino acids. The CDR3 is CASSIAPSYNEQFF. Here the CDR3 DNA reads TGTGCCAGTAGTATAGCCCCCTCCTACAATGAGCAGTTCTTC.

The chain uses TRBV15 and TRBJ1-1; D not certain. With 0 bases removed from V and 7 bases from J, the gap between germline ends came to 15 bases. Germline-derived CDR1 and CDR2 are LNHNV and YYDKDF (reference sequence). The CDR3 extends over 15 amino acids. In DNA, the CDR3 is TGTGCCACCAGCAGAGAGCCCTCTCCCAGAGATGAAGCTTTCTTT. Protein product: CATSREPSPRDEAFF.

This chain uses TRBV29-1 with TRBJ1-2; tentative D call: TRBD1 (6 bases). Deletions cut 5 bases from V and 2 bases from J, with 12 bases between. The CDR3 runs to 13 residues. Germline V gene data show CDR1 as SQVTM and CDR2 as ANQGSEA. CDR3 region: CSVSRTANYGYTF. CDR3 in DNA: TGCAGCGTTTCCCGGACAGCAAACTATGGCTACACCTTC.

This chain joins TRBV28 and TRBJ2-2; 10 bases match TRBD2. The ends lost 5 bases at V and 7 bases at J; junction bases unmatched: 7. Germline V lookup: CDR1 MDHEN, CDR2 SYDVKM. The CDR3 is made up of 15 amino acids. CDR3 bases: TGTGCCAGCAGTCCTAGCGGGAGCGGGATCGGGGAGCTGTTTTTT. This sequence encodes CASSPSGSGIGELFF.

J is TRBJ2-3 and V is TRBV27, with 10 bases aligning to TRBD2. V lost 5 bases and J lost 1; bases outside the gene matches: 3. Germline-derived CDR1 and CDR2 are MNHEY and SMNVEV (reference sequence). The CDR3 is 15 amino acids. The CDR3 DNA follows: TGTGCCAGCAGTGAGCGGGAGGGCGGCACAGATACGCAGTATTTT. Its translation: CASSEREGGTDTQYF.

The V call is TRBV18, the J call TRBJ1-1, with D possibly TRBD1 on 6 matching bases. There are 17 residues in the CDR3. The V gene lost 1 base and the J gene lost 2 bases, with 17 bases spanning the gap. Germline CDR1 reads KGHSH; CDR2 reads LQKENI. CDR3 DNA sequence: TGTGCCAGCTCACCACGGGGGGCTCGAGGAAATAACACTGAAGCTTTCTTT. This gives the protein CASSPRGARGNNTEAFF.

J is TRBJ1-3 and V is TRBV10-3, with TRBD1 matching over 7 bases. The CDR3 runs to 14 residues. Germline trimming cut 6 bases from V and 4 bases from J; bases unmatched to any gene: 6. Germline assignment: CDR1 ENHRY and CDR2 SYGVKD. Here the CDR3 DNA reads TGTGCCATCAGGAGGGGGCTTGGAGGAAACACCATATATTTT. The encoded protein is CAIRRGLGGNTIYF.